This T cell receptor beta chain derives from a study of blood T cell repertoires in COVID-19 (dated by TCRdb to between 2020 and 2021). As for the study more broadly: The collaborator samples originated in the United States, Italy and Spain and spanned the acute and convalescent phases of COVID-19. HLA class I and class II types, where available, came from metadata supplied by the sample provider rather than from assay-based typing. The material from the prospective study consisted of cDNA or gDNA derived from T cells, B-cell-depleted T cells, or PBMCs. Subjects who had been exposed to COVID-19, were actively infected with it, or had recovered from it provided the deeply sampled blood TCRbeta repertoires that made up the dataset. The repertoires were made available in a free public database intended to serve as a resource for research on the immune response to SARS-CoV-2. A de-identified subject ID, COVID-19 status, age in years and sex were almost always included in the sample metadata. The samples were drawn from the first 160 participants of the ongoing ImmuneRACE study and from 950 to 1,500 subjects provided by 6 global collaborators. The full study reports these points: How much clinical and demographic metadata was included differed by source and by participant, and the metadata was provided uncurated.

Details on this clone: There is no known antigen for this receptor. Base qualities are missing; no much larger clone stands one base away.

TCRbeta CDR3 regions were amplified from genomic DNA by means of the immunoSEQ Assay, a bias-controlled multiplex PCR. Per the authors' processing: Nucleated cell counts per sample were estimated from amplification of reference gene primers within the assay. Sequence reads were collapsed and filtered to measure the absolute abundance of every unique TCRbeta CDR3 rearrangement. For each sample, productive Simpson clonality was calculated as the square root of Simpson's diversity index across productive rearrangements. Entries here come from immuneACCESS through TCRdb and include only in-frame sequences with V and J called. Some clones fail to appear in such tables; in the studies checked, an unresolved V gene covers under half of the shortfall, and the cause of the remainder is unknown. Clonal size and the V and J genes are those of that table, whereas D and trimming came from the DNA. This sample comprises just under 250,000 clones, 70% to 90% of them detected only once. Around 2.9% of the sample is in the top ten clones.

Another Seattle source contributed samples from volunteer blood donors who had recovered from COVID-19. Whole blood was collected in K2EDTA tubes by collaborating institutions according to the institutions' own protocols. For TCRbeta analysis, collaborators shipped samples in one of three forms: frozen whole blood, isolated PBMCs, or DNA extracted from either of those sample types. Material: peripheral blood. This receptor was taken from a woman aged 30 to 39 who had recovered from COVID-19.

At the DNA level, the sequence is TGTGCCAGCAGCCCCGGGGTGGAACGTTCCTACAATGAGCAGTTCTTC. It codes for CASSPGVERSYNEQFF. This sequence uses TRBV3-1 (or the pseudogene TRBV3-2) and TRBJ2-1; a tentative D match to TRBD2 spans 5 bases. Spanning cysteine to phenylalanine, the CDR3 consists of 16 amino acids. Kept here is only the CDR3 DNA, which spans 48 bases and is read in frame from base 1. Deletion took 4 bases off V and 1 base off J, with a span of 14 bases between the germline ends. The germline V gene (reference sequence) supplies CDR1 LGHDT and CDR2 YNNKEL.